The source of this T cell receptor beta chain is a study of shared clonotypes between healthy human individuals. TCRdb's copy holds only in-frame clones and misses some; the assay was immunoSEQ multiplex PCR. The sample has approximately 110,000 clones; more than 65% are singletons. The donors were all Caucasian adults (living in Nashville, Tennessee). CDR3 length: 16 amino acids. Trimming pared 2 bases from V and 6 bases from J, leaving 19 bases between. Germline lookup yields CDR1 SGHTA and CDR2 FQGNSA. J is TRBJ1-2 and V is TRBV7-2; TRBD1 might be the D (5 bases). The sequenced material came from memory CD8+ T cells sorted from blood. Regarding subset: CD45RO+ cells pooled with CCR7-negative TemRA cells. The sequence derives from a woman aged 25 to 39 in good health. In DNA, the CDR3 is TGTGCCAGCAGCTTAACGGCGATAGGGGATCTCGATGGCTACACCTTC. It specifies CASSLTAIGDLDGYTF.